The text below deals with one T cell receptor beta chain. The antigen remains unidentified. The germline V gene has CDR1 MNHEY and CDR2 SVGAGI. The CDR3 extends over 11 amino acids. The V and J ends lost 6 bases and 3 bases respectively, with 6 bases between them. This specimen belongs to a study of cytomegalovirus exposure and HLA in healthy donors. PCR amplification relied on 60 Vbeta primers (plus 13 Jbeta primers). The data were produced by immunoSEQ multiplex PCR, yet TCRdb's version contains in-frame clones alone and is incomplete. The profile shows 110,000 to 150,000 clones, about 80% of them singletons. Findings and limits, study-wide: After further analysis at a later stage, roughly 15,000 TCR beta sequences were associated with HLA alleles at 0.05 false discovery rate. Three chains linked to CMV were shown in vitro to be specific for CMV antigens.

The sample comprised PBMCs. This sequence joins TRBV6-5 and TRBJ2-7, with D hard to call. The clonotype was recovered from a woman aged 18-29 years in good health and CMV-seropositive. CDR3 amino acids: CASRTFYEQYF. DNA of the CDR3: TGTGCCAGCAGAACTTTCTACGAGCAGTACTTC.